This TCR beta chain was recorded in a study of vaccination and CD4 T cells after COVID-19. Sequencing of the DNA from cultured CD4+ T cells was carried out with the Oncomine TCR Beta short-read assay. TCRdb re-analysed the PCR reads in MiXCR, keeping a single row per CDR3 protein. The sample contains fewer than 20,000 distinct CDR3 sequences, about 53% of which appear only once. Regarding treatment: approximately 11-day PBMC culture with coronavirus spike peptide pools or control peptides (ViraFEST assay). Wells contained two million PBMCs each, and these were cultured with 8 to 10 IU/ml IL-2 and around 9.6 ug/ml peptide pools. The table lists this clonotype with a few counts. No antigen is known for it. V was trimmed by 4 bases and J by 9 bases, leaving 4 bases between them. This CDR3 is built from 11 residues.

The TCR originated in a human donor who had recovered from COVID-19. This chain uses TRBV12-3 or TRBV12-4 with TRBJ1-6, with D uncertain. Sequenced: CD4+ T cells from blood, cultured in vitro. CDR3 protein: CASSWGSPLHF. CDR3 in DNA: TGTGCCAGCAGTTGGGGTTCACCCCTCCACTTT.